Listed here are 9 T cell receptor beta chains from one sample, sequenced in a study of cytomegalovirus exposure and HLA in healthy donors. The PCR used 60 Vbeta and 13 Jbeta primers. Only in-frame clones appear in the TCRdb table, and some are missing; sequencing was by immunoSEQ multiplex PCR. The sample lists 63,000 or so clones, roughly four fifths occurring once. Sequenced: PBMCs. The source of these receptors is a woman in her 30s in good health and CMV-seropositive.

The chain joins TRBV29-1 to TRBJ2-3, with D maybe TRBD2 (6 bases). The CDR3 totals 13 residues. The germline V gene has CDR1 SQVTM and CDR2 ANQGSEA. V was clipped by 7 bases and J by 1 base, with 12 bases between them. CDR3 sequence reads: CSAVAVRTDTQYF. CDR3 sequence (DNA): TGCAGCGCAGTAGCGGTTCGCACAGATACGCAGTATTTT.

This clone was seen a handful of times. This sequence joins TRBV7-2 and TRBJ2-3; tentative D call: TRBD1 (5 bases). The CDR3 extends over 13 amino acids. The germline V gene has CDR1 SGHTA and CDR2 FQGNSA. Deletions cut 3 bases from V and 6 bases from J, with 10 bases between. CDR3 in DNA: TGTGCCAGCAGCTTTCCCCCAGGGGATACGCAGTATTTT. Encoded protein: CASSFPPGDTQYF.

This chain's CDR3 is CASSFQAGYEQYF. The CDR3 region has the DNA TGTGCCAGCAGTTTTCAGGCGGGCTACGAGCAGTACTTC. This chain joins TRBV27 and TRBJ2-7, with a tentative D call TRBD2 (5 bases). The CDR3 is made up of 13 amino acids. Between the trimmed V and J ends, which lost 3 bases and 3 bases, there was a span of 9 bases. In germline, CDR1 is MNHEY, CDR2 SMNVEV (reference sequence).

The chain uses TRBV6-5 and TRBJ1-2; no firm D call. Per the germline V gene, CDR1 is MNHEY and CDR2 is SVGAGI. V lost 4 bases, J lost 8 bases, and 11 bases lay in between. The CDR3 spans 12 residues. The CDR3 sequence is CASSSFIGGYTF. CDR3 sequence (DNA): TGTGCCAGCAGTTCCTTCATTGGCGGCTACACCTTC.

The genes are TRBV27 and TRBJ1-2, with 7 positions matching TRBD1. The CDR3 covers 13 residues. V dropped 3 bases and J dropped 7; count of bases not matched to a gene: 5. CDR1 MNHEY and CDR2 SMNVEV come from the germline V gene (reference sequence). CDR3 sequence: CASSFSQGIGYTF. CDR3 coding DNA: TGTGCCAGCAGTTTCTCACAGGGGATTGGCTACACCTTC.

This chain connects TRBV28 to TRBJ2-5, with TRBD2 matching over 7 bases. The J segment lost 3 bases and the V segment lost 5 bases, leaving 9 bases of the junction unmatched. Germline values: CDR1 MDHEN, CDR2 SYDVKM. The length of the CDR3 is 15 residues. This chain's CDR3 is CASSAPRDYKETQYF. CDR3 bases: TGTGCCAGCAGTGCCCCACGGGACTACAAAGAGACCCAGTACTTC.

The chain has TRBV5-1 and TRBJ1-4, with unresolved D. From germline, CDR1 is SGHRS and CDR2 YFSETQ. V was cut by 0 bases and J by 0 bases, with 15 bases left in between. This CDR3 contains 18 residues. The CDR3 protein is CASSLVIREPATNEKLFF. In DNA form, the CDR3 reads TGCGCCAGCAGCTTGGTGATCCGGGAGCCTGCAACTAATGAAAAACTGTTTTTT.

The chain uses TRBV29-1 and TRBJ2-1; TRBD2 matches at 14 bases. CDR1 and CDR2 (germline): SQVTM, ANQGSEA. The CDR3 contains 14 residues. The V gene end was trimmed by 8 bases and the J gene end by 7 bases; junction bases not matched to a gene: 7. The CDR3 coding sequence is TGCAGCCCCCGACTAGCGGGAGGGCCGAATGAGCAGTTCTTC. Translated, it gives CSPRLAGGPNEQFF.

This clone was observed a few times. This chain joins TRBV6-5 and TRBJ2-4; D may be TRBD2 (6 bases). The CDR3 extends over 15 amino acids. CDR1 is MNHEY and CDR2 is SVGAGI in the germline V gene. V lost 8 bases and J lost 1, with 15 bases in between. The CDR3 spells CASARGGAAKNIQYF. The DNA of the CDR3 is TGTGCCAGCGCCCGGGGCGGGGCGGCCAAAAACATTCAGTACTTC.